One sample yielded the 28 T cell receptor beta chains listed below, sequenced in a study of human T cells and chemical hapten exposure. Time point defined: patch test 2, 6 weeks after DPC sensitization. As for treatment: therapeutic diphenylcyclopropenone sensitization with weekly scalp DPC. TCRdb processed the RACE reads anew with MiXCR; each CDR3 protein has one entry. The data hold some 81,000 distinct CDR3 sequences, with 11% observed a single time. The source was whole blood, collected in connection with sensitization to the hapten diphenylcyclopropenone (DPC). All receptors come from a man aged 18 to 35 with alopecia areata. Some clones in this sample may be carry-over from other donors' samples.

This sequence joins TRBV20-1 and TRBJ2-3; 7 positions agree with TRBD2. The V and J ends lost 4 bases and 2 bases, in that order; junction bases with no gene match: 12. This CDR3 is 16 amino acids long. Germline CDR1 reads DFQATT; CDR2 reads SNEGSKA (reference sequence). The CDR3 DNA follows: TGCAGTGCTAAGTATCTTGGGGGGGGTCCCACAGATACGCAGTATTTT. Residues: CSAKYLGGGPTDTQYF.

This clonotype was counted between two and nine times. The chain carries TRBV4-3 and TRBJ2-5, with TRBD1 matching 11 bases. V shed 3 bases, J shed 3 bases, and the junction held 3 bases outside the gene matches. This CDR3 comprises 15 residues. Per germline, CDR1 LGHNA and CDR2 YSLEER. The CDR3 loop is CASSHAGQGEETQYF. CDR3 sequence (DNA): TGCGCCAGCAGCCATGCGGGACAGGGGGAAGAGACCCAGTACTTC.

This clonotype was recorded at least ten times. The chain uses TRBV4-1 and TRBJ2-3; perhaps TRBD1 as D (5 bases). CDR3 length: 15 amino acids. Trimming shortened V by 2 bases and J by 4 bases, and 13 bases separated the two germline ends. Germline V gene data show CDR1 as MGHRA and CDR2 as YSYEKL. In DNA form, the CDR3 reads TGCGCCAGCAGCCAACTACAGGCTTCGGCAGATACGCAGTATTTT. Its translation: CASSQLQASADTQYF.

This clonotype was picked up many times. The V gene is TRBV18, the J gene TRBJ2-1; D remains unclear. Per germline, CDR1 KGHSH and CDR2 LQKENI. V shed 4 bases and J shed 0 bases, with 7 bases lying between them. This CDR3 region has 14 residues. The CDR3: CASSQVSSYNEQFF. DNA for the CDR3: TGTGCCAGCTCACAGGTCAGCTCCTACAATGAGCAGTTCTTC.

The chain couples TRBV29-1 to TRBJ2-2; unclear D gene. With 5 bases removed from V and 1 base from J, the gap between germline ends came to 11 bases. The CDR3 spans 14 residues. CDR1 and CDR2 (germline): SQVTM, ANQGSEA. In DNA form, the CDR3 reads TGCAGCGTTAGGCAGGCCTTGAACACCGGGGAGCTGTTTTTT. Amino acids: CSVRQALNTGELFF.

This clonotype was observed a few times. The chain couples TRBV29-1 to TRBJ1-1; 7 bases match TRBD1. V was clipped by 6 bases and J by 5 bases; unmatched bases: 6. This CDR3 comprises 12 residues. Germline V CDR1 and CDR2: SQVTM, ANQGSEA. The chain's CDR3 is CSVRQGGTEAFF. The DNA for the CDR3 is TGCAGCGTAAGACAGGGTGGGACTGAAGCTTTCTTT.

The chain couples TRBV7-9 to TRBJ2-1; D perhaps matches TRBD2 (5 bases). This CDR3 has 17 amino acids. Germline CDR1 SEHNR, CDR2 FQNEAQ (reference sequence). Trimming cost V 4 bases and J 3 bases, with 19 bases left between them. CDR3 sequence: CASSYSEGSRVYNEQFF. The CDR3 DNA sequence: TGTGCCAGCAGCTACAGCGAGGGATCACGAGTCTACAATGAGCAGTTCTTC.

This clonotype was counted many times. This sequence joins TRBV20-1 and TRBJ1-5; D remains unclear. CDR1 is DFQATT, CDR2 SNEGSKA, per germline (reference sequence). The CDR3 contains 13 residues. V dropped 3 bases and J dropped 4 bases, with 10 bases sitting between them. The CDR3 DNA is TGCAGTGCTAGGGTGGCTTCTAATCAGCCCCAGCATTTT. It yields the protein CSARVASNQPQHF.

This clonotype occurred many times. The chain carries TRBV6-5 and TRBJ2-5; TRBD2 is a possible D gene (7 bases). Trimming shortened V by 6 bases and J by 10 bases, and 12 bases separated the two germline ends. The CDR3 sequence is 11 residues long. Per the germline V gene, CDR1 is MNHEY and CDR2 is SVGAGI. CDR3 sequence (DNA): TGTGCCAGCAGGGGGGGGCGCCTCCAGTACTTC. It specifies CASRGGRLQYF.

This clonotype was found a few times. J is TRBJ2-1 and V is TRBV24-1, with unresolved D. Germline V gene data show CDR1 as KGHDR and CDR2 as SFDVKD. Trimming shortened V by 4 bases and J by 9 bases, and 9 bases separated the two germline ends. The CDR3 is 12 residues long. Here the CDR3 reads CATSEGPGEQFF. DNA for the CDR3: TGTGCCACCAGTGAAGGACCGGGTGAGCAGTTCTTC.

This clonotype was observed many times. The chain uses TRBV6-4 and TRBJ1-1, with TRBD1 as a possible D gene (5 bases). CDR1 and CDR2 (germline): MRHNA, SNTAGT. This CDR3 is built from 12 residues. Trimming shortened V by 2 bases and J by 4 bases, and 5 bases separated the two germline ends. In nucleotides, the CDR3 is TGTGCCAGCAGTGACACAGGCACTGAAGCTTTCTTT. Translation: CASSDTGTEAFF.

V and J are TRBV14 and TRBJ1-2; a possible D gene is TRBD1 (5 bases). The CDR3 is 13 amino acids. The V and J ends lost 3 bases and 4 bases respectively, with 9 bases between them. The germline V gene has CDR1 SGHDN and CDR2 FVKESK. Here the CDR3 reads CASSHRQSYGYTF. The CDR3 coding sequence is TGTGCCAGCAGCCATCGACAGAGCTATGGCTACACCTTC.

This clonotype was observed a handful of times. The V gene is TRBV2, the J gene TRBJ2-1; 8 nucleotides align to TRBD1. This CDR3 is built from 15 residues. Germline V gene sequence: CDR1 SNHLY, CDR2 FYNNEI. V lost 7 bases to trimming and J lost 1 base; unmatched junction nucleotides: 6. The CDR3 region is CASIKDRASYNEQFF. DNA of the CDR3: TGTGCCAGCATTAAGGACAGGGCTTCCTACAATGAGCAGTTCTTC.

Only a few counts were recorded for this clonotype. J is TRBJ2-1 and V is TRBV6-5, with TRBD2 identical over 8 bases. Germline V gene sequence: CDR1 MNHEY, CDR2 SVGAGI. The CDR3 totals 16 residues. Trimming removed 0 bases from V and 7 bases from J; junction bases left unmatched: 8. The CDR3 region is CASSYSRTAGENEQFF. The CDR3, as DNA: TGTGCCAGCAGTTACTCGAGAACAGCGGGGGAAAATGAGCAGTTCTTC.

This clonotype was counted between two and nine times. The genes are TRBV6-6 and TRBJ2-1; 8 bases are a match to TRBD1. The CDR3 spans 12 residues. V was pared by 8 bases and J by 7 bases, with 4 bases of the junction left unmatched. The germline CDR1 and CDR2 sequences are MNHNY and SVGAGI (reference sequence). DNA for the CDR3: TGTGCCAGCTTGGACAGGGCGAATGAGCAGTTCTTC. Amino acid sequence: CASLDRANEQFF.

This clonotype was picked up a small number of times. The CDR3 coding sequence is TGTGCCAGCCAGACAGGTTTCAATCAGCCCCAGCATTTT. Protein sequence: CASQTGFNQPQHF. The chain has TRBV7-2 and TRBJ1-5; D is perhaps TRBD1 (6 bases). Germline assignment: CDR1 SGHTA and CDR2 FQGNSA. Trimming took off 8 bases at V and 3 bases at J, with 11 bases between the two ends. CDR3 length: 13 amino acids.

The table lists this clonotype with a few counts. The chain uses TRBV7-6 and TRBJ2-2; D remains unclear. Germline V CDR1 and CDR2: SGHVS, FNYEAQ. There are 16 residues in the CDR3. The V end was cut by 5 bases, the J end by 0 bases, with 13 bases between. The CDR3 coding sequence is TGTGCCAGCAGCCCGTTGGACCCTTCGAACACCGGGGAGCTGTTTTTT. Protein product: CASSPLDPSNTGELFF.

Only a few counts were recorded for this clonotype. This rearrangement joins TRBV28 to TRBJ1-1, with D hard to call. Germline CDR1 MDHEN, CDR2 SYDVKM. V gave up 5 bases and J gave up 6 bases, with 10 bases separating them. The CDR3 has 12 amino acids. In DNA, the CDR3 is TGTGCCAGCAGTCTCGGACGGTCTGAAGCTTTCTTT. It encodes CASSLGRSEAFF.

The sample holds many counts of this clonotype. The chain has TRBV29-1 and TRBJ2-3; possibly TRBD2 for D (6 bases). The CDR3 spans 14 residues. With 4 bases removed from V and 4 bases from J, the gap between germline ends came to 15 bases. Germline V gives CDR1 SQVTM, CDR2 ANQGSEA. Written as DNA, the CDR3 is TGCAGCGTTGGGGGTCGCGGGGTGGCAGATACGCAGTATTTT. It yields the protein CSVGGRGVADTQYF.

This clonotype was seen many times. The gene calls are TRBV12-3 or TRBV12-4 and TRBJ2-3; TRBD2 might be the D (5 bases). V was cut by 3 bases and J by 7 bases, with 14 bases left in between. The CDR3 sequence is 14 residues long. As DNA, the CDR3 is TGTGCCAGCAGTTTTAAGTGGGGAGTGAATACGCAGTATTTT. Protein product: CASSFKWGVNTQYF.

This clonotype was observed a handful of times. The chain combines TRBV11-1 with TRBJ2-3; perhaps TRBD2 as D (7 bases). CDR1 is SGHAT, CDR2 FQDESV, per germline (reference sequence). V lost 5 bases and J 4 bases, leaving 13 bases between the germline ends. The CDR3 runs to 14 residues. The CDR3 here is CASSGGASPDTQYF. CDR3 coding DNA: TGTGCCAGCAGCGGGGGGGCTTCCCCAGATACGCAGTATTTT.

This clonotype was seen many times. The V gene is TRBV7-3, the J gene TRBJ1-2; D may be TRBD1 (5 bases). CDR3 length: 16 amino acids. The germline V gene encodes CDR1 SGHTA and CDR2 FQGTGA. The V and J ends lost 0 bases and 0 bases respectively, with 11 bases between them. The CDR3 bases are TGTGCCAGCAGCTTAACGGGGGAATCCTCTAACTATGGCTACACCTTC. This translates into CASSLTGESSNYGYTF.

Worth noting for this clonotype: The junction differs from germline at one of its ends, possibly a read error. The chain carries TRBV9 and TRBJ2-6; the D gene could be TRBD1 or TRBD2 (5 bases each). Germline lookup yields CDR1 SGDLS and CDR2 YYNGEE. The CDR3 spans 14 residues. Here the CDR3 reads CASRGTSGANILTF. The CDR3 nucleotides read TGTGCCAGCAGGGGGACCTCTGGGGCCAACATCCTGACTTTC.

This clonotype was seen ten or more times. The V call is TRBV7-3, the J call TRBJ2-3; 7 nucleotides match TRBD2. The V and J ends lost 6 bases and 2 bases, in that order; junction bases with no gene match: 8. This CDR3 is built from 15 residues. Germline assignment: CDR1 SGHTA and CDR2 FQGTGA. The chain's CDR3 is CASRPVGTNTDTQYF. The CDR3 DNA reads TGTGCCAGCAGACCCGTCGGGACTAACACAGATACGCAGTATTTT.

This clonotype has more than one count but fewer than ten. This sequence joins TRBV7-3 and TRBJ2-5, with 8 bases that match TRBD1. Germline-derived CDR1 and CDR2 are SGHTA and FQGTGA. J lost 3 bases, V lost 3 bases, and 6 bases had no gene match. CDR3 size: 15 residues. The CDR3 reads CASSFPGQGEETQYF. The CDR3 DNA is TGTGCCAGCAGCTTTCCCGGACAGGGCGAAGAGACCCAGTACTTC.

This clonotype has only a few counts. This chain connects TRBV6-1 to TRBJ1-1; D is undetermined. In germline, CDR1 is MNHNS, CDR2 SASEGT. The CDR3 totals 14 residues. The V and J ends lost 4 bases and 1 base respectively, with 10 bases between them. The CDR3: CASSVEVGNTEAFF. For the CDR3, the DNA is TGTGCCAGCAGTGTAGAGGTGGGGAACACTGAAGCTTTCTTT.

The V gene is TRBV3-1, the J gene TRBJ2-7; D unresolved. V gave up 2 bases and J gave up 2 bases, with 7 bases separating them. The CDR3 covers 13 residues. CDR1 and CDR2 (germline): LGHDT, YNNKEL (reference sequence). CDR3 loop: CASSQHGPYEQYF. CDR3 DNA: TGTGCCAGCAGCCAACACGGACCCTACGAGCAGTACTTC.

The V call is TRBV11-2, the J call TRBJ1-2, with a possible D match to TRBD1 (6 bases). Germline V lookup: CDR1 SGHAT, CDR2 FQNNGV. Trimming removed 5 bases from V and 6 bases from J, with 13 bases in between. This CDR3 comprises 13 residues. The CDR3 loop is CASSLTPGDGYTF. Here the CDR3 DNA reads TGTGCCAGCAGCCTAACCCCAGGGGATGGCTACACCTTC.